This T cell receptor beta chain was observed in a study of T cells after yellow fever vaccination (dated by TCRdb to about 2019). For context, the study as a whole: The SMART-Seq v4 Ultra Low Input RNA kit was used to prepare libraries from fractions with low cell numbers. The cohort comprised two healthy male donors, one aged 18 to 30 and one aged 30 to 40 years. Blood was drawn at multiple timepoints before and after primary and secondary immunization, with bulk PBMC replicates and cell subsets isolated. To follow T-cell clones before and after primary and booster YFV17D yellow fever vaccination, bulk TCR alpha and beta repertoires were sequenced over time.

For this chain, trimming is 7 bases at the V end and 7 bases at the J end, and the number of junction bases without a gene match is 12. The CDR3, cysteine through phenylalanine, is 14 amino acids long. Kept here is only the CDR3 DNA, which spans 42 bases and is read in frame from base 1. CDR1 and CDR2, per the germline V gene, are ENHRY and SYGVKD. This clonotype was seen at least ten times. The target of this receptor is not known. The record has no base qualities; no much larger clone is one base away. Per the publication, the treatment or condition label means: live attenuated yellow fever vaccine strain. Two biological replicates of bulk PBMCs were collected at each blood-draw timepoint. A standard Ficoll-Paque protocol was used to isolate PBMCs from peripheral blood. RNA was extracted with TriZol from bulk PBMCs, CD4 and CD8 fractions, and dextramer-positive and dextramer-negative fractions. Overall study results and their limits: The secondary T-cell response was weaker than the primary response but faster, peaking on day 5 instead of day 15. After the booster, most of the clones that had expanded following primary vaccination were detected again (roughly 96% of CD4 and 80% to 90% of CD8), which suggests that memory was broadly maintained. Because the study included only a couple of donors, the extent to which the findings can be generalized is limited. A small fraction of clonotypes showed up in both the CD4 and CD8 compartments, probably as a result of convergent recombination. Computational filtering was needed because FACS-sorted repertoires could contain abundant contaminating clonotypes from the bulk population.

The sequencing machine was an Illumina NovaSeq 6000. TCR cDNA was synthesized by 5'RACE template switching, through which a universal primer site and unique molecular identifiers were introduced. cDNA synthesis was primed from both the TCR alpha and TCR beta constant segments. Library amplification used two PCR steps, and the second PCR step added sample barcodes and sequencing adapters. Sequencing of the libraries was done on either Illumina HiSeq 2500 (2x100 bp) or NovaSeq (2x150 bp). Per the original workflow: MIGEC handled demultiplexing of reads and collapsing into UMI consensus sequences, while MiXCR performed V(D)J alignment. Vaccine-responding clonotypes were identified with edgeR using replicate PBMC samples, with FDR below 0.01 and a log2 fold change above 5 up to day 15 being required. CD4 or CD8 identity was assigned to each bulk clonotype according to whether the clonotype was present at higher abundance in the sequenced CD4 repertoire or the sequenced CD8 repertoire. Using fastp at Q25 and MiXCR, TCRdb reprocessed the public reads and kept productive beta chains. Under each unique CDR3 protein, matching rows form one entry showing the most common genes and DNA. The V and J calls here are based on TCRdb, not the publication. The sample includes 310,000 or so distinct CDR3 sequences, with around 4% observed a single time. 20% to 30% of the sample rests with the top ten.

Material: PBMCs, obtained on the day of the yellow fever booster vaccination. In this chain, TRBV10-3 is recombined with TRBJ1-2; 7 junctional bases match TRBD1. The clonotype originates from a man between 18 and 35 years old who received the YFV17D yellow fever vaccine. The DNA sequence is TGTGCCATCACTGCGGACAGGACCTATGGTGGCTACACCTTC. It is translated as CAITADRTYGGYTF.